The sequence of this T cell receptor beta chain was determined in a study of blood T cells in healthy people across ages. The use of a sample-barcoded 5' primer and a J-beta primer mix characterized a second PCR of roughly 6 to 11 cycles. TCRdb reprocessed the 5' RACE reads via MiXCR and lists one record per CDR3 protein. The sample lists 700,000 or so distinct CDR3 sequences, around 41% occurring once. CDR1 is SGHTA and CDR2 is FQGNSA in the germline V gene. The CDR3 sequence is 12 residues long. With 4 bases removed from V and 11 bases from J, the gap between germline ends came to 11 bases. Sample: blood. The V and J genes are TRBV7-2 and TRBJ1-4, with a possible D match to TRBD1 (5 bases). This clonotype originated in a man older than 75 in good health. CDR3 nucleotide sequence: TGTGCCAGCAGCTCGCTAAGGGGTAAACTGTTTTTT. Translated, it gives CASSSLRGKLFF.